This TCR beta chain emerged from a study of human T cells and chemical hapten exposure. Time point here: healthy volunteer bleed at 2 weeks. Total RNA came from unfractionated whole blood. As the library was built, unique molecular identifiers were attached to individual cDNA molecules. TCRdb itself ran the RACE reads through MiXCR, one entry per CDR3 protein. The data show some 45,000 distinct CDR3 sequences, about 4.8% seen once. This clonotype was seen a few times. Germline-derived CDR1 and CDR2 are GTSNPN and SVGIG (reference sequence). The J segment lost 4 bases and the V segment lost 5 bases, leaving 7 bases of the junction unmatched. CDR3 size: 14 residues.

The V and J genes are TRBV30 and TRBJ2-3; 9 bases are shared with TRBD2. Sequencing was carried out using whole blood. This receptor was obtained from a human donor in good health. Some clones in this sample may be carry-over from other donors' samples. This chain's CDR3 is CAWGVAGVADTQYF. DNA of the CDR3: TGTGCCTGGGGGGTAGCGGGAGTGGCAGATACGCAGTATTTT.